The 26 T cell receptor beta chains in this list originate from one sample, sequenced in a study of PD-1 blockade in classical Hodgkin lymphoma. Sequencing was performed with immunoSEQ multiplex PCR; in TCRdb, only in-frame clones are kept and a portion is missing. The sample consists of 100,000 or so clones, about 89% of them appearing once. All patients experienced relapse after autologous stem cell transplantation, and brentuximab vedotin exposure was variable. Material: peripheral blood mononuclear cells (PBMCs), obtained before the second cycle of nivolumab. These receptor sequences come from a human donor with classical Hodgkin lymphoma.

The CDR3 DNA follows: TGTGCCAGCAGCTTAGCTAGCGAGGGGACCGGGGAGCTGTTTTTT. Its protein is CASSLASEGTGELFF. This rearrangement joins TRBV7-8 to TRBJ2-2; D could derive from TRBD1 or TRBD2 (5 bases each). The ends were cut back, 0 bases at V and 5 bases at J, with 10 bases in the middle. The V gene's germline CDR1 is SGHVS and CDR2 FQNEAQ. There are 15 residues in the CDR3.

The CDR3 spells CSVANTEAFF. The CDR3 coding sequence is TGCAGCGTGGCAAACACTGAAGCTTTCTTT. The chain has TRBV29-1 and TRBJ1-1; D is unresolved. V dropped 6 bases and J dropped 2 bases, with 4 bases sitting between them. CDR3 length: 10 residues. CDR1 is SQVTM and CDR2 is ANQGSEA in the germline V gene.

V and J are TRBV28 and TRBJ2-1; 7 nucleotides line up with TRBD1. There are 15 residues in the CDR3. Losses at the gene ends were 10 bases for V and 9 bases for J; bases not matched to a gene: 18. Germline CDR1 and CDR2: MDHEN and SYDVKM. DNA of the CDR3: TGTGCCATCCCCACCCATACAGGGGACATAAGTGAGCAGTTCTTC. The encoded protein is CAIPTHTGDISEQFF. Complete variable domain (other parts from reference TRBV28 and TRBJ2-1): DVKVTQSSRYLVKRTGEKVFLECVQDMDHENMFWYRQDPGLGLRLIYFSYDVKMKEKGDIPEGYSVSREKKERFSLILESASTNQTSMYLCAIPTHTGDISEQFFGPGTRLTVL.

CDR3 amino acids: CASSLWGGQRMGQPQHF. CDR3 sequence (DNA): TGTGCCAGCAGTTTATGGGGGGGACAAAGGATGGGACAGCCCCAGCATTTT. V is TRBV28 and J is TRBJ1-5, with D tentatively TRBD1 (6 bases). CDR1 and CDR2 from the germline V gene are MDHEN and SYDVKM. This CDR3 is built from 17 residues. Trimming removed 0 bases from V and 7 bases from J, with 19 bases in between.

The CDR3 bases are TGTGCCTGGAGTGTACTTTGGGGCGAGAACACTGAAGCTTTCTTT. Protein sequence: CAWSVLWGENTEAFF. This sequence joins TRBV30 and TRBJ1-1; D might be TRBD1 (5 bases). The ends were cut back, 0 bases at V and 1 base at J, with 12 bases in the middle. Germline V gene data show CDR1 as GTSNPN and CDR2 as SVGIG (reference sequence). The CDR3 length is 15 residues.

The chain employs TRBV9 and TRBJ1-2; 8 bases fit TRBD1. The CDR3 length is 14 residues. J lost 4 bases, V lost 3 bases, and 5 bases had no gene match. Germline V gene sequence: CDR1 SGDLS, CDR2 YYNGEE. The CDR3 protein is CASSGTGNTYGYTF. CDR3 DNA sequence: TGTGCCAGCAGCGGGACAGGGAATACCTATGGCTACACCTTC.

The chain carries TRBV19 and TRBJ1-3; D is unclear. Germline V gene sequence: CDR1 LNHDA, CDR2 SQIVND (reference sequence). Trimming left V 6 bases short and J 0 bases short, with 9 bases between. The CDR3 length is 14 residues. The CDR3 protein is CASRSGSSGNTIYF. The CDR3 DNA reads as TGTGCCAGTAGGTCAGGCAGCTCTGGAAACACCATATATTTT.

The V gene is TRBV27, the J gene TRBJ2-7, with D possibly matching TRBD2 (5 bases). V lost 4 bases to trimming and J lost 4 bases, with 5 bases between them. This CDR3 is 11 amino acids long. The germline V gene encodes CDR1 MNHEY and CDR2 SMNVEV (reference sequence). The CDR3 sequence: CASSSGYEQYF. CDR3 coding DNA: TGTGCCAGCAGTTCGGGGTACGAGCAGTACTTC.

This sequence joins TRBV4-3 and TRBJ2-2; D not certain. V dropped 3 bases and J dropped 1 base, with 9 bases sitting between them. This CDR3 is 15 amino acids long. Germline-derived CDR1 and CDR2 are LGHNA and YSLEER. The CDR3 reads CASSQGMMNTGELFF. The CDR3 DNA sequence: TGCGCCAGCAGCCAGGGGATGATGAACACCGGGGAGCTGTTTTTT.

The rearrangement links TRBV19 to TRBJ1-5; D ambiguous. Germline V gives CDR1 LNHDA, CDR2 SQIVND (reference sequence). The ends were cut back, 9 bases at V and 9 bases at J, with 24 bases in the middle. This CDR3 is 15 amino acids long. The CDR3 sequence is CASYGRDGRAGPQHF. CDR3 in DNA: TGTGCCAGCTACGGACGCGACGGGAGGGCAGGGCCCCAGCATTTT.

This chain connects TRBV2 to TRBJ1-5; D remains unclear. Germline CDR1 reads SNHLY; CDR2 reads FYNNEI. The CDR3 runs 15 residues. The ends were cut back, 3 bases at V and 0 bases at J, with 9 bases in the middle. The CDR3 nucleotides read TGTGCCAGCAGTGAGGACCCATATAGCAATCAGCCCCAGCATTTT. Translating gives CASSEDPYSNQPQHF.

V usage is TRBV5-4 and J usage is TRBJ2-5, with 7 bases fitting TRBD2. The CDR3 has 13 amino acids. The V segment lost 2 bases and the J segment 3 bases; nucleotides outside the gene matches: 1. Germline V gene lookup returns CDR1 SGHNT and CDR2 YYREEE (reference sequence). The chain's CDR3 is CASSFGGKETQYF. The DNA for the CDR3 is TGTGCCAGCAGCTTCGGGGGGAAAGAGACCCAGTACTTC.

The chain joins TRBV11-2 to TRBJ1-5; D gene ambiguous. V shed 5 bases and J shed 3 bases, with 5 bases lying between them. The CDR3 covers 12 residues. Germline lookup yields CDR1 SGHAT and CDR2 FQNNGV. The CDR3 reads CASSRANQPQHF. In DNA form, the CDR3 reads TGTGCCAGCAGCCGAGCCAATCAGCCCCAGCATTTT.

CDR3 nucleotides: TGTGCCAGCAGTTCTGACAGCGTCAAAAGAAACACCATATATTTT. It translates to CASSSDSVKRNTIYF. V gene TRBV25-1 combines with J gene TRBJ1-3; D might be TRBD1 (5 bases). Trimming shortened V by 5 bases and J by 5 bases, and 16 bases separated the two germline ends. Germline V gene lookup returns CDR1 MGHDK and CDR2 SYGVNS. This CDR3 is built from 15 residues.

In DNA form, the CDR3 reads TGCGCCAGCAGCCAAGGAGGACGGCCTTATGGCTACACCTTC. Its translation is CASSQGGRPYGYTF. The chain combines TRBV4-3 with TRBJ1-2; D unclear. Germline V gene lookup returns CDR1 LGHNA and CDR2 YSLEER. V lost 1 base to trimming and J lost 5 bases, with 11 bases between them. This CDR3 contains 14 residues.

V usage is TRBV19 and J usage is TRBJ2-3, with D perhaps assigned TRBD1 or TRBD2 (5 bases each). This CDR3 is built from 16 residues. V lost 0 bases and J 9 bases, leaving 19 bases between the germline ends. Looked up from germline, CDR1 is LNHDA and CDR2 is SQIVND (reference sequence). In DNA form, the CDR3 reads TGTGCCAGTAGTATAGATCTCCGGCTAGTGGGGACCACGCAGTATTTT. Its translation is CASSIDLRLVGTTQYF.

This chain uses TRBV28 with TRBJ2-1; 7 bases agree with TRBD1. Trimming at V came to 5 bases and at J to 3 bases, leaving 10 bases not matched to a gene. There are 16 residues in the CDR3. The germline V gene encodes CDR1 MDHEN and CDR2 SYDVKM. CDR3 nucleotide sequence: TGTGCCAGCAGTCCCGGCGCAGGGGGATACTACAATGAGCAGTTCTTC. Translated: CASSPGAGGYYNEQFF.

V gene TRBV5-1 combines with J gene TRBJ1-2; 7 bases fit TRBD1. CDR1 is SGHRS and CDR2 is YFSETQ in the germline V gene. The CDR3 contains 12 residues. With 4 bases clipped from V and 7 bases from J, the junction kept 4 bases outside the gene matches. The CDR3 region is CASSVQGPGYTF. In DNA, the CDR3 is TGCGCCAGCAGCGTACAGGGGCCTGGCTACACCTTC.

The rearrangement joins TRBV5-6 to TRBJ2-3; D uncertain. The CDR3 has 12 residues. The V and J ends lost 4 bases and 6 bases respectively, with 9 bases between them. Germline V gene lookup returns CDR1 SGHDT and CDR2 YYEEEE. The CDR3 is CASSASPDTQYF. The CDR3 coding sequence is TGTGCCAGCAGCGCGTCCCCCGATACGCAGTATTTT.

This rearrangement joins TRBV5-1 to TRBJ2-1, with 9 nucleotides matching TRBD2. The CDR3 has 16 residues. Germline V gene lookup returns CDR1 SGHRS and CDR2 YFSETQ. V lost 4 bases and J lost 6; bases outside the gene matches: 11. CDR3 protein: CASSPISSGNFNEQFF. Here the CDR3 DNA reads TGCGCCAGCAGCCCAATATCTAGCGGGAACTTCAATGAGCAGTTCTTC. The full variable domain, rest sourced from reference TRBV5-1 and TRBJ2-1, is KAGVTQTPRYLIKTRGQQVTLSCSPISGHRSVSWYQQTPGQGLQFLFEYFSETQRNKGNFPGRFSGRQFSNSRSEMNVSTLELGDSALYLCASSPISSGNFNEQFFGPGTRLTVL.

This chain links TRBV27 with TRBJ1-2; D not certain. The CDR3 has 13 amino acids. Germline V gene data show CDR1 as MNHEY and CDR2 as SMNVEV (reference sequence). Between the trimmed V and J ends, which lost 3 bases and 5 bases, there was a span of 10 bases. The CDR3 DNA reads TGTGCCAGCAGTTTTGGCAGAACGTATGGCTACACCTTC. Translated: CASSFGRTYGYTF.

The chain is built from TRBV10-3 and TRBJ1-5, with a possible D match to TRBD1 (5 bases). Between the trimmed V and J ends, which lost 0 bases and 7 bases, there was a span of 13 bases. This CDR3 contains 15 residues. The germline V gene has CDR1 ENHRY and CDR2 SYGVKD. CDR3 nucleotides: TGTGCCATCAGTGAGTCGAATCAGGGTGGGCAGCCCCAGCATTTT. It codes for CAISESNQGGQPQHF.

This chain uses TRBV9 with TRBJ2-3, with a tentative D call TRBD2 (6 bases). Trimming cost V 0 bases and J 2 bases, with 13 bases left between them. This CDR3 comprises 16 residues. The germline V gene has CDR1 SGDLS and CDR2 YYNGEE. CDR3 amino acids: CASSVGTTAYTDTQYF. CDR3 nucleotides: TGTGCCAGCAGCGTAGGGACTACCGCCTACACAGATACGCAGTATTTT. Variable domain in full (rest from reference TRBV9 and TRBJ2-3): DSGVTQTPKHLITATGQRVTLRCSPRSGDLSVYWYQQSLDQGLQFLIQYYNGEERAKGNILERFSAQQFPDLHSELNLSSLELGDSALYFCASSVGTTAYTDTQYFGPGTRLTVL.

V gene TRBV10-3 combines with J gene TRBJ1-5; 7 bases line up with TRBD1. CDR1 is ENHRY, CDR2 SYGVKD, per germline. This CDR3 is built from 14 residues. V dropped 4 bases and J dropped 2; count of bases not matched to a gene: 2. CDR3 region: CAISADRGNQPQHF. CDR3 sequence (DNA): TGTGCCATCAGTGCAGACAGGGGCAATCAGCCCCAGCATTTT.

The CDR3 loop reads CASSPWGGQDYGYTF. The CDR3 region has the DNA TGTGCCAGCAGTCCATGGGGGGGCCAGGACTATGGCTACACCTTC. J is TRBJ1-2 and V is TRBV28; TRBD1 is a possible D gene (6 bases). The CDR3 sequence is 15 residues long. V lost 5 bases, J lost 3 bases, and 16 bases lay in between. Germline V gene sequence: CDR1 MDHEN, CDR2 SYDVKM.

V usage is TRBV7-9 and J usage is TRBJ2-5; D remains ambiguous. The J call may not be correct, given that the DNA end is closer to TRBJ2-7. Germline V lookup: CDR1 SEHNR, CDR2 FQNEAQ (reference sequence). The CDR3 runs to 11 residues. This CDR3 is CASSYTYEQYF. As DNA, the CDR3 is TGTGCCAGCAGCTACACCTACGAGCAGTACTTC.